This T cell receptor beta chain was recorded in a study of blood T cell repertoires in COVID-19. The V end was cut by 4 bases, the J end by 12 bases, with 9 bases between. This CDR3 comprises 11 residues. Sequencing was performed with immunoSEQ multiplex PCR; in TCRdb, only in-frame clones are kept and a portion is missing. The table has 80,000 or so clones, roughly 82% seen once; the top ten hold roughly 7.4%. The chain has TRBV12-3 or TRBV12-4 and TRBJ1-4; no firm D call. This clonotype was obtained from a human donor in a cohort sampled during active COVID-19. Material: peripheral blood. In DNA, the CDR3 is TGTGCCAGCAGTTCCCTGAGTGAACTGTTTTTT. Translating it yields CASSSLSELFF.